This TCR beta chain stems from a study of blood T cell repertoires in COVID-19. At the level of the study: The origin of the acute and convalescent COVID-19 samples was the United States, Italy and Spain. Sources were T cells, B-cell-depleted T cells, or PBMCs; the material itself was cDNA or gDNA.

Per the original methods: It was from reference gene primer amplification that nucleated cell counts were estimated. The protocol was immunoSEQ multiplex PCR, while the TCRdb copy is restricted to in-frame clones and leaves out a portion. Clonal size and the V and J genes are those of that table, whereas D and trimming came from the DNA. The profile shows 180,000 or so clones, around 90% of them singletons. This clone was recorded at least ten times. The specimen was peripheral blood. This clonotype was obtained from a man aged 35 to 55 with acute or convalescent COVID-19.

DNA of the CDR3: TGTGCCAGCAGCCAATTTCGACAGGGAGGAGAAAAACTGTTTTTT. As protein: CASSQFRQGGEKLFF. The chain carries TRBV3-1 (or the pseudogene TRBV3-2) and TRBJ1-4, with 7 bases aligning to TRBD1. The CDR3 is made up of 15 amino acids. The V gene end was trimmed by 2 bases and the J gene end by 8 bases; junction bases not matched to a gene: 8. CDR1 and CDR2 (germline): LGHDT, YNNKEL (reference sequence).